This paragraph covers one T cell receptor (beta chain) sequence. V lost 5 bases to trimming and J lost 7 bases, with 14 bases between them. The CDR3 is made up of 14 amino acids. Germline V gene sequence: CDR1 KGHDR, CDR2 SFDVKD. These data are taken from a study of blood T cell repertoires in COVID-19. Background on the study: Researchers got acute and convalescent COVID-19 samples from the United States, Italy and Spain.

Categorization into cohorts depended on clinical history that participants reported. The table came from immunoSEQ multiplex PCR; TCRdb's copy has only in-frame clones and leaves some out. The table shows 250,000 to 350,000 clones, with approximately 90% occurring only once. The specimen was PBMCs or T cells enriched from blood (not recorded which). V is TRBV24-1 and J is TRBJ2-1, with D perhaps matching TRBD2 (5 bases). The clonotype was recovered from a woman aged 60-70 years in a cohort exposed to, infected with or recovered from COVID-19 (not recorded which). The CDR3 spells CATSAGRAGNEQFF. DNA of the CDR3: TGTGCCACCAGTGCCGGGCGGGCCGGGAATGAGCAGTTCTTC.